The rows below give T cell receptor beta chains drawn from one sample of a study of T cells in Graves' hyperthyroidism and ophthalmopathy. TCRdb called the multiplex PCR reads again in MiXCR, with one record for every CDR3 protein. The sample contains around 700,000 distinct CDR3 sequences, roughly 20% of which appear only once. Sequenced: blood. Receptors were obtained from a woman in her 50s with Graves' hyperthyroidism that later progressed to Graves' ophthalmopathy. Each CDR3 is given with its conserved first and last residue. A D gene is named only where the DNA matches it firmly. Clone size is stated in some rows and not others, as once, few, many or a class when expanded.

d_call: TRBD2; clone_size: many; j_call: TRBJ2-7; v_call: TRBV3-1; cdr3_nt: TGTGCCAGCAGCCAACTGGATCTAGCGGGGGGCTACGAGCAGTACTTC; cdr3_aa: CASSQLDLAGGYEQYF
d_call: -; clone_size: many; j_call: TRBJ1-1; v_call: TRBV6-1; cdr3_nt: TGTGCCAGCAGGGCGGCAGATGAAGCTTTCTTT; cdr3_aa: CASRAADEAFF
d_call: TRBD1; clone_size: few; j_call: TRBJ1-5; v_call: TRBV6-6; cdr3_nt: TGTGCCAGCAGTTACTCTGGACAGGGGGCGGGCAATCAGCCCCAGCATTTT; cdr3_aa: CASSYSGQGAGNQPQHF
d_call: -; clone_size: many; j_call: TRBJ1-1; v_call: TRBV7-9; cdr3_nt: TGTGCCAGCAGCTGGGGCTTTTCGCGGACTGAAGCTTTCTTT; cdr3_aa: CASSWGFSRTEAFF
d_call: -; clone_size: -; j_call: TRBJ1-4; v_call: TRBV5-1; cdr3_nt: TGCGCCAGCAGCTTGGAACAGGCTACTAATGAAAAACTGTTTTTT; cdr3_aa: CASSLEQATNEKLFF
d_call: TRBD2; clone_size: many; j_call: TRBJ2-5; v_call: TRBV7-3; cdr3_nt: TGTGCCAGCAGCTTCGAAACCACTAGCGGGGGAAAAGAGACCCAGTACTTC; cdr3_aa: CASSFETTSGGKETQYF
d_call: -; clone_size: once; j_call: TRBJ1-3; v_call: TRBV18; cdr3_nt: TGTGCCAGCTCACGCCGGAGTCCCAACTCTGGAAACACCATATATTTT; cdr3_aa: CASSRRSPNSGNTIYF
d_call: -; clone_size: few; j_call: TRBJ1-5; v_call: TRBV15; cdr3_nt: TGTGCCACCAGCCCTGGATCGGTGAGCAATCAGCCCCAGCATTTT; cdr3_aa: CATSPGSVSNQPQHF
d_call: -; clone_size: -; j_call: TRBJ1-4; v_call: TRBV6-1; cdr3_nt: TGTGCCAGCAGTGACATAATGAGTGGAAAACTGTTTTTT; cdr3_aa: CASSDIMSGKLFF
d_call: TRBD2; clone_size: -; j_call: TRBJ2-5; v_call: TRBV18; cdr3_nt: TGTGCCAGCTCACCACTAGCGGGGCAAATCCAAGAGACCCAGTACTTC; cdr3_aa: CASSPLAGQIQETQYF
d_call: -; clone_size: many; j_call: TRBJ1-6; v_call: TRBV7-9; cdr3_nt: TGTGCCAGCAGCCTAGGGGATTCACCCCTCCACTTT; cdr3_aa: CASSLGDSPLHF
d_call: -; clone_size: -; j_call: TRBJ1-1; v_call: TRBV5-1; cdr3_nt: TGCGCCAGCAGCCCCGGTAGGGGTATGAACACTGAAGCTTTCTTT; cdr3_aa: CASSPGRGMNTEAFF
d_call: TRBD1; clone_size: -; j_call: TRBJ2-7; v_call: TRBV5-1; cdr3_nt: TGCGCCAGCAGCTTGGTCCCGGGACAGGGGCTCGAGCAGTACTTC; cdr3_aa: CASSLVPGQGLEQYF
d_call: -; clone_size: many; j_call: TRBJ1-1; v_call: TRBV13; cdr3_nt: TGTGCCAGCAGCTTAGATAAGGGAAAGAACACTGAAGCTTTCTTT; cdr3_aa: CASSLDKGKNTEAFF
d_call: -; clone_size: many; j_call: TRBJ1-3; v_call: TRBV3-1; cdr3_nt: TGTGCCAGCAGCCAGAGGGGGGCAGTCTCTGGAAACACCATATATTTT; cdr3_aa: CASSQRGAVSGNTIYF
d_call: -; clone_size: many; j_call: TRBJ1-1; v_call: TRBV20-1; cdr3_nt: TGCAGTGCTAGGCCCGCTAGGGGAAGGACGAACACTGAAGCTTTCTTT; cdr3_aa: CSARPARGRTNTEAFF
d_call: -; clone_size: -; j_call: TRBJ1-2; v_call: TRBV9; cdr3_nt: TGTGCCAGCAGCGTAACCGGGATGGGTAACTATGGCTACACCTTC; cdr3_aa: CASSVTGMGNYGYTF
d_call: TRBD1; clone_size: -; j_call: TRBJ2-1; v_call: TRBV14; cdr3_nt: TGTGCCAGCAGCCAAGATACGTCGACAGGGGTTGAGCAGTTCTTC; cdr3_aa: CASSQDTSTGVEQFF
d_call: -; clone_size: few; j_call: TRBJ2-1; v_call: TRBV5-1; cdr3_nt: TGCGCCAGCAGCTTGAATGCTATCTCCTACAATGAGCAGTTCTTC; cdr3_aa: CASSLNAISYNEQFF
d_call: TRBD1; clone_size: few; j_call: TRBJ1-2; v_call: TRBV7-2; cdr3_nt: TGTGCCAGCAGCCCTTGGACAGGGAGGCCTACTAACTATGGCTACACCTTC; cdr3_aa: CASSPWTGRPTNYGYTF
d_call: -; clone_size: many; j_call: TRBJ1-1; v_call: TRBV3-1; cdr3_nt: TGTGCCAGCAGCCAAAACCGACAGTTTGAAGCTTTCTTT; cdr3_aa: CASSQNRQFEAFF
d_call: -; clone_size: -; j_call: TRBJ2-2; v_call: TRBV7-3; cdr3_nt: TGTGCCAGCAGCTTCAAGTCGACGGACACCGGGGAGCTGTTTTTT; cdr3_aa: CASSFKSTDTGELFF
d_call: -; clone_size: -; j_call: TRBJ1-1; v_call: TRBV9; cdr3_nt: TGTGCCAGCAGCGTAGTAGAGGGGACCCCCACTGAAGCTTTCTTT; cdr3_aa: CASSVVEGTPTEAFF